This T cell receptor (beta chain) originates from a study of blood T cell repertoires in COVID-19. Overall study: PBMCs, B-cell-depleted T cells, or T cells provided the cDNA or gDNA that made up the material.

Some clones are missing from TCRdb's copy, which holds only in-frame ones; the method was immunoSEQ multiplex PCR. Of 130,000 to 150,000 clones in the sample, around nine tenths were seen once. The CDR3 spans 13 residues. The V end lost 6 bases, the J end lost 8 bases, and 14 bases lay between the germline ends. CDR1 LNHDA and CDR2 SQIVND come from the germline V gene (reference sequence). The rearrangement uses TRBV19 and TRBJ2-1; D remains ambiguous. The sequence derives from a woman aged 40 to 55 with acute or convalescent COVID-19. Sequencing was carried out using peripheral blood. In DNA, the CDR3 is TGTGCCAGTAGAAGTCGTACAACCCATGAGCAGTTCTTC. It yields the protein CASRSRTTHEQFF.